This T cell receptor beta chain was observed in a study of OX40 agonist ivuxolimab in advanced cancers. Study-wide background: Patients were dosed with the agonistic anti-OX40 (CD134) antibody ivuxolimab.

V was pared by 4 bases and J by 1 base, with 13 bases between. There are 15 residues in the CDR3. Germline V gives CDR1 LGHNA, CDR2 YNFKEQ. The data were produced by immunoSEQ multiplex PCR, yet TCRdb's version contains in-frame clones alone and is incomplete. The sample consists of about 36,000 clones, nearly 80% of them appearing once. The chain combines TRBV4-2 with TRBJ1-1; D uncertain. This material consisted of CD4+ or CD8+ T cells sorted from blood, taken in a trial of the OX40 agonist ivuxolimab. The receptor was isolated from an adult with an advanced solid tumor such as melanoma, head and neck, liver or kidney cancer. The CDR3 reads CASSLRIDANTEAFF. The CDR3 bases are TGTGCCAGCAGCCTCCGCATCGACGCGAACACTGAAGCTTTCTTT.